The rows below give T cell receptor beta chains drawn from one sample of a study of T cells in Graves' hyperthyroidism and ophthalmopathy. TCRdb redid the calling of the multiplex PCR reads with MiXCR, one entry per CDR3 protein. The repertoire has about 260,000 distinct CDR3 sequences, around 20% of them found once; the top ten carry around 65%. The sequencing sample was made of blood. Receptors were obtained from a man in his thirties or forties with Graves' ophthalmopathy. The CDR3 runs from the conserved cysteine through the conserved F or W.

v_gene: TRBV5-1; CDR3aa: CASSFLSSSYNEQFF
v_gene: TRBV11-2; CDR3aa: CASSFAGQGGGYTF
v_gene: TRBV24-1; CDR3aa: CATRGGGTGELFF
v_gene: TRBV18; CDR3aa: CASSPFDGATEAFF
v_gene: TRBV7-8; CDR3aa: CASTPLAGGYQETQYF
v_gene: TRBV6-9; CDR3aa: CASSYRPSGLSTDTQCF
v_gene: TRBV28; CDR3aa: CASSFGGVSYEQYF
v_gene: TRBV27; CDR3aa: CASSWGQANQPQHF
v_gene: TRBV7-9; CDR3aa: CASSPQGGGRGVNEQFF
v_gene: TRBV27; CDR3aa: CASSPGPTHGYTF
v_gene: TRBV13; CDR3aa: CASRRRDGTSSTDTQYF
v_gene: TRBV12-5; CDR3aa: CASGPGQGAKNIQYF
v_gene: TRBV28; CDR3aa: CASSSPGRAPYEQYF
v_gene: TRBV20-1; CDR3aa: CSAEGSGGETQYF
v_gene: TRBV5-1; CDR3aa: CASSLDPSSYNSPLHF
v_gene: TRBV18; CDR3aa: CASSPLISPNTEAFF
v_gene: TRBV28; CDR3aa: CASTGSTEAFF
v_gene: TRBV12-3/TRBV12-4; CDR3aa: CASSVAGTVIYGYTF
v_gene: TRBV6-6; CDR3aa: CASSYSRQNNSPLHF
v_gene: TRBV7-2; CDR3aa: CASSTGLAGIQYF
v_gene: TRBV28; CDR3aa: CASSLAGGGLLTDTQYF
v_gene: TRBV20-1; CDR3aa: CSAKGTSGKDQETQYF
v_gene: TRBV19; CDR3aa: CASRPQTSGSNEQFF
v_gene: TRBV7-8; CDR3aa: CASSLVQRSYEQYF
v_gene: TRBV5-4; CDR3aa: CASSPRAAGGTYEQYF
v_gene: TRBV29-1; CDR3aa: CSARQGTVGYTF
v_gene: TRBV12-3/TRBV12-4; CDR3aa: CASSLSGQTNEKLFF
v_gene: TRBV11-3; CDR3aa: CASSWIRDRVGNQPQHF
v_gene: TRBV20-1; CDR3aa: CSARNGLAGDYEQYF
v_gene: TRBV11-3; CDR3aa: CASSLGGITGELFF